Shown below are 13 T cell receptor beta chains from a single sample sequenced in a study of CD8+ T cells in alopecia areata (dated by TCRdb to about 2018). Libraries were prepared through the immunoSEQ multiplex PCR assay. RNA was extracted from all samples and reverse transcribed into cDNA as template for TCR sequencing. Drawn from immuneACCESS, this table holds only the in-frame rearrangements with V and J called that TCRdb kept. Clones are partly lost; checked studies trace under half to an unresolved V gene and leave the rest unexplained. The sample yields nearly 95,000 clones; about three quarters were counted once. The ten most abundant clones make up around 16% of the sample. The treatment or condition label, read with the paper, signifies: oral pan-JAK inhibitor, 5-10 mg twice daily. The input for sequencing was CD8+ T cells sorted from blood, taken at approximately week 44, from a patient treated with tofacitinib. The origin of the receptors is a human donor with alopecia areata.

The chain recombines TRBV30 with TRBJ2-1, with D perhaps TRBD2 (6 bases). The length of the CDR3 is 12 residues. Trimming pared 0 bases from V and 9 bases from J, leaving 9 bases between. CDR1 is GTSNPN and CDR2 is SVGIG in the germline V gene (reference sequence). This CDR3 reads CAWSVEGREQFF. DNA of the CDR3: TGTGCCTGGAGTGTGGAGGGGCGTGAGCAGTTCTTC.

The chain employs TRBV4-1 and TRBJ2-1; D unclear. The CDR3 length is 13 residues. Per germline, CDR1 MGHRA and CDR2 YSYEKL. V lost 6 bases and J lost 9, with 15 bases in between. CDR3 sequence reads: CASSFIGAIEQFF. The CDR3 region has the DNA TGCGCCAGCAGTTTTATAGGCGCTATTGAGCAGTTCTTC.

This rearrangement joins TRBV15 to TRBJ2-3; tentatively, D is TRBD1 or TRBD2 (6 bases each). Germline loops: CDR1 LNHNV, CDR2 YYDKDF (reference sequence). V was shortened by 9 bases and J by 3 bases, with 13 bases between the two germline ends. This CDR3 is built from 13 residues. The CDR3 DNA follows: TGTGCCACGGGGGGCAGTAGAACAGATACGCAGTATTTT. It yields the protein CATGGSRTDTQYF.

CDR3 amino acids: CASSLTSGAYEQFF. As DNA, the CDR3 is TGTGCCAGCAGTTTAACTAGCGGGGCATATGAGCAGTTCTTC. The V call is TRBV27, the J call TRBJ2-1, with TRBD2 identical over 10 bases. CDR1 and CDR2 from the germline V gene are MNHEY and SMNVEV (reference sequence). The J segment lost 8 bases and the V segment lost 2 bases, leaving 3 bases of the junction unmatched. The CDR3 runs to 14 residues.

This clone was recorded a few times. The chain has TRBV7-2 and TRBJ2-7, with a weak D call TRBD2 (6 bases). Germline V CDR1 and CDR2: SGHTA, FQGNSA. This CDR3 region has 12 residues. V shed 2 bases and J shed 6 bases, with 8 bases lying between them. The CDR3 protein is CASSLRRGEQYF. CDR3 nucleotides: TGTGCCAGCAGCTTAAGGAGGGGCGAGCAGTACTTC.

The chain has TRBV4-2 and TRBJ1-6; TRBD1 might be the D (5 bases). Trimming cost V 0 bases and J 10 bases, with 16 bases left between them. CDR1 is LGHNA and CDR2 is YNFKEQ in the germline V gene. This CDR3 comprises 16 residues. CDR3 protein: CASSQDHWEGNSPLHF. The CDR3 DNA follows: TGTGCCAGCAGCCAAGACCACTGGGAGGGGAACTCACCCCTCCACTTT.

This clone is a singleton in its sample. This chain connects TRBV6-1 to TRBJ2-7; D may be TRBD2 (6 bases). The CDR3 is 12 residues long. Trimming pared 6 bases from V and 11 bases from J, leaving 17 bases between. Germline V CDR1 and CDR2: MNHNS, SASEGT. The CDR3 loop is CASSAVGGQEYF. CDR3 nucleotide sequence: TGTGCCAGCAGCGCTGTGGGAGGACAAGAGTACTTC.

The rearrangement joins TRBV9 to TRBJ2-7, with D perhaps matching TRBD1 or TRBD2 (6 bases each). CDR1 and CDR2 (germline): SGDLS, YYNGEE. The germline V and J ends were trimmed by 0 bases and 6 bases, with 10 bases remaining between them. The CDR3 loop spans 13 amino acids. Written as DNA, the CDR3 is TGTGCCAGCAGCGTAGCTAAGGGGGGCGAGCAGTACTTC. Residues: CASSVAKGGEQYF.

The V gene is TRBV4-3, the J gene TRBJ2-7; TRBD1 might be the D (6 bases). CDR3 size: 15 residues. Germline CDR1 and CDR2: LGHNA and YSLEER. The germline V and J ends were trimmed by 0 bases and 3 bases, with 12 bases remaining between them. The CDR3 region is CASSQEEPGHYEQYF. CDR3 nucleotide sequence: TGCGCCAGCAGCCAAGAAGAGCCGGGACACTACGAGCAGTACTTC.

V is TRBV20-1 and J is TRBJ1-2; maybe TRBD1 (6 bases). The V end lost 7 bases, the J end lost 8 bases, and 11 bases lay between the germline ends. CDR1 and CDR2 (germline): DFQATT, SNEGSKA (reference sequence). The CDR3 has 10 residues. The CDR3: CSGGPGGYTF. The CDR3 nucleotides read TGCAGTGGGGGGCCAGGAGGCTACACCTTC.

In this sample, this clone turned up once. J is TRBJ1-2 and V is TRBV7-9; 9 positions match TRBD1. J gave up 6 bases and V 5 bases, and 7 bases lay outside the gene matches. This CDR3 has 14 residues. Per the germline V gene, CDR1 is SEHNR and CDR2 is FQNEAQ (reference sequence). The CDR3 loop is CASSQWTGEDGYTF. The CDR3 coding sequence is TGTGCCAGCAGCCAGTGGACAGGGGAGGATGGCTACACCTTC.

The CDR3 coding sequence is TGCAGCGTTCCGGGACAGTGGGAGACCCAGTACTTC. This encodes CSVPGQWETQYF. The chain employs TRBV29-1 and TRBJ2-5; TRBD1 agrees at 7 bases. V trimming: 5 bases; J trimming: 5 bases; junction bases outside the gene matches: 5. The CDR3 has 12 amino acids. Germline CDR1 SQVTM, CDR2 ANQGSEA.

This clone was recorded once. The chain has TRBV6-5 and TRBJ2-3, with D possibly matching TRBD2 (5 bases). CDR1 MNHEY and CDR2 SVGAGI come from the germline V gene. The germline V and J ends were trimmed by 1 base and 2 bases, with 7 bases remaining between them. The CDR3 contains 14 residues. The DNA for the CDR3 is TGTGCCAGCAGTTACTTCGGGGACACAGATACGCAGTATTTT. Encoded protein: CASSYFGDTDTQYF.